This T cell receptor (beta chain) emerged from a study of blood T cell repertoires in COVID-19. The overall study: Samples taken during acute and convalescent COVID-19 were collected in the United States, Italy and Spain. Sources were T cells, B-cell-depleted T cells, or PBMCs; the material itself was cDNA or gDNA.

Original processing methods: Cell counts per sample came from amplifying reference gene primers. The repertoire was sequenced with immunoSEQ multiplex PCR; TCRdb's copy has only in-frame clones and lacks some. That table is the source of V, J and clone size, and D and trimming were worked out from the DNA. The table lists more than 110,000 clones, around 80% of them singletons, with 5.5% to 7% in the top ten. The specimen sequenced was peripheral blood. The receptor's source is a human donor in a cohort sampled during active COVID-19.

CDR3 protein: CASSLGTGILSGNTIYF. The CDR3 DNA follows: TGCGCCAGCAGCTTGGGGACGGGGATACTCTCTGGAAACACCATATATTTT. The gene calls are TRBV5-1 and TRBJ1-3, with unresolved D. Looked up from germline, CDR1 is SGHRS and CDR2 is YFSETQ. This CDR3 is 17 amino acids long. Trimming took off 0 bases at V and 0 bases at J, with 13 bases between the two ends. Supplemented by reference TRBV5-1 and TRBJ1-3, the full variable domain reads KAGVTQTPRYLIKTRGQQVTLSCSPISGHRSVSWYQQTPGQGLQFLFEYFSETQRNKGNFPGRFSGRQFSNSRSEMNVSTLELGDSALYLCASSLGTGILSGNTIYFGEGSWLTVV.